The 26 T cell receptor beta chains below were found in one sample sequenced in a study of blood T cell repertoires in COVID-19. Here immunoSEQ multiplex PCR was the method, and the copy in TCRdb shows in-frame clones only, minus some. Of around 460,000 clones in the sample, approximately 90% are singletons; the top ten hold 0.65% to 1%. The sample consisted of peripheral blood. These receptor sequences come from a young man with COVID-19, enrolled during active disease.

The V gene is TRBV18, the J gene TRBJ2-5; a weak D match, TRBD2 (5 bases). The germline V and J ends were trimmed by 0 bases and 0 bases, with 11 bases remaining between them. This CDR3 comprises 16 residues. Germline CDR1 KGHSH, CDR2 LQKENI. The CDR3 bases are TGTGCCAGCTCACCACCTCGAGGGCGCTACCAAGAGACCCAGTACTTC. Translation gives CASSPPRGRYQETQYF.

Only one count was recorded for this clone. The CDR3 bases are TGTGCCAGCAGCTCCCCTAGCGGGGGGTTCACAGATACGCAGTATTTT. Its protein is CASSSPSGGFTDTQYF. This chain joins TRBV5-4 and TRBJ2-3, with 11 positions matching TRBD2. The V gene end was trimmed by 3 bases and the J gene end by 2 bases; junction bases not matched to a gene: 5. The CDR3 is 16 residues long. CDR1 and CDR2 (germline): SGHNT, YYREEE (reference sequence). Complete variable domain (other parts from reference TRBV5-4 and TRBJ2-3): ETGVTQSPTHLIKTRGQQVTLRCSSQSGHNTVSWYQQALGQGPQFIFQYYREEENGRGNFPPRFSGLQFPNYSSELNVNALELDDSALYLCASSSPSGGFTDTQYFGPGTRLTVL.

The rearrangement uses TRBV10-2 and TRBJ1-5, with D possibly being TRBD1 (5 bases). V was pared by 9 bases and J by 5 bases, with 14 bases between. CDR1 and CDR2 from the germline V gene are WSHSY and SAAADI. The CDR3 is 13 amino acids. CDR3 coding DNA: TGCGCCAGTACAAGGGGAGGGTATCAGCCCCAGCATTTT. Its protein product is CASTRGGYQPQHF.

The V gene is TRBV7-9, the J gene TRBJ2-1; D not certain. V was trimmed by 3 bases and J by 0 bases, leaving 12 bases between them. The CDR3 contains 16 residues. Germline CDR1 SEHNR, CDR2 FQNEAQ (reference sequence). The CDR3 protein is CASSLWPESSYNEQFF. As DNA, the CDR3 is TGTGCCAGCAGCTTGTGGCCAGAAAGCTCCTACAATGAGCAGTTCTTC. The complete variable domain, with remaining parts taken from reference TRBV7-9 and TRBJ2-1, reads DTGVSQNPRHKITKRGQNVTFRCDPISEHNRLYWYRQTLGQGPEFLTYFQNEAQLEKSRLLSDRFSAERPKGSFSTLEIQRTEQGDSAMYLCASSLWPESSYNEQFFGPGTRLTVL.

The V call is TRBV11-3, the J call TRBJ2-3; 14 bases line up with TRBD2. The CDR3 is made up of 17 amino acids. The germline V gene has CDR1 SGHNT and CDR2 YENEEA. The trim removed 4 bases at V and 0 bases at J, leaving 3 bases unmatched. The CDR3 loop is CASSYRTSGRSTDTQYF. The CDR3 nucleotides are TGTGCCAGCAGCTATAGGACTAGCGGGAGGAGCACAGATACGCAGTATTTT.

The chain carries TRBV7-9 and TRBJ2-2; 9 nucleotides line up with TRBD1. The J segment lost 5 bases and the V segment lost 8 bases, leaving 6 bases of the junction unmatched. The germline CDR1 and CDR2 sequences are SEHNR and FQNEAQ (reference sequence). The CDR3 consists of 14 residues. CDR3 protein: CASAVDRGTGELFF. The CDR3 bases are TGTGCCAGCGCGGTCGACAGGGGGACCGGGGAGCTGTTTTTT.

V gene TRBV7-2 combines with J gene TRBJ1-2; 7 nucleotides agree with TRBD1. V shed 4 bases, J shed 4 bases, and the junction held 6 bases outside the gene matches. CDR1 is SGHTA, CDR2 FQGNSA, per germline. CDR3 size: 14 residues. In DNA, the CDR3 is TGTGCCAGCAGCTCCCGGGGACAGAGCTATGGCTACACCTTC. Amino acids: CASSSRGQSYGYTF. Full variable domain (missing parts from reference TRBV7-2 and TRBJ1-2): GAGVSQSPSNKVTEKGKDVELRCDPISGHTALYWYRQSLGQGLEFLIYFQGNSAPDKSGLPSDRFSAERTGGSVSTLTIQRTQQEDSAVYLCASSSRGQSYGYTFGSGTRLTVV.

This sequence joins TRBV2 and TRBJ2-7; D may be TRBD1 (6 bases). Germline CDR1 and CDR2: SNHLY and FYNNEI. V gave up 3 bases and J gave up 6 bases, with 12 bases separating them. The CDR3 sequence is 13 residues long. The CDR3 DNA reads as TGTGCCAGCAGTGATCAGGGGATCGGCGAGCAGTACTTC. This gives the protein CASSDQGIGEQYF. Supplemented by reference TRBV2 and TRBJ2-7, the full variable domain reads EPEVTQTPSHQVTQMGQEVILRCVPISNHLYFYWYRQILGQKVEFLVSFYNNEISEKSEIFDDQFSVERPDGSNFTLKIRSTKLEDSAMYFCASSDQGIGEQYFGPGTRLTVT.

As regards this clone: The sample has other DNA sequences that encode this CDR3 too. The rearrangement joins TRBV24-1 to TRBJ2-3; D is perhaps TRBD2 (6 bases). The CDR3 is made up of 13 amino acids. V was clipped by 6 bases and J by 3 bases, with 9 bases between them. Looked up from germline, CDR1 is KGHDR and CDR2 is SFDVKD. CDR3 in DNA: TGTGCCACCAGTACAGGAGGGACAGATACGCAGTATTTT. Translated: CATSTGGTDTQYF.

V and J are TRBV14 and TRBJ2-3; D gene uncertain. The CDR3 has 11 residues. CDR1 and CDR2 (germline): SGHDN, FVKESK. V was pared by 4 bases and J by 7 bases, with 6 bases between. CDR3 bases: TGTGCCAGCAGCCCCGGGTATACGCAGTATTTT. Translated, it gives CASSPGYTQYF.

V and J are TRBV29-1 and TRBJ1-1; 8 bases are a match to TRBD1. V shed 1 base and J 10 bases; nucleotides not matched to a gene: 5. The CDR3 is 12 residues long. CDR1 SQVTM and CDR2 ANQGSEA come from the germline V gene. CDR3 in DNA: TGCAGCGTTGAAGCAGGACAGGGTACAGCTTTCTTT. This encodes CSVEAGQGTAFF.

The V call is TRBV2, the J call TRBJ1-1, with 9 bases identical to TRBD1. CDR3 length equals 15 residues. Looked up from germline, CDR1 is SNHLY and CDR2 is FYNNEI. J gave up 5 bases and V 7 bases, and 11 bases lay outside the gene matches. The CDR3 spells CASIRDRDRSTEAFF. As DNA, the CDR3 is TGTGCCAGCATTAGGGACAGGGATCGGTCGACTGAAGCTTTCTTT.

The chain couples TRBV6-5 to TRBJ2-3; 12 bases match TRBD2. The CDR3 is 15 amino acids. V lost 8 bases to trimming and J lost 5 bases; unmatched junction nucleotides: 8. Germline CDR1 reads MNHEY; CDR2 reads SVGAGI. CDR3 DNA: TGTGCCAGCGGGGCTAGCGGGAGGGCCTTAGATACGCAGTATTTT. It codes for CASGASGRALDTQYF.

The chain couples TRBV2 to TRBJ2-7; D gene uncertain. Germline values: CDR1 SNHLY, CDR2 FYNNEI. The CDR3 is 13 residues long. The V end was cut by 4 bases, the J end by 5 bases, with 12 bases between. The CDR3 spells CASSGPDIDEQYF. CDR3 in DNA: TGTGCCAGCAGTGGGCCAGACATCGACGAGCAGTACTTC. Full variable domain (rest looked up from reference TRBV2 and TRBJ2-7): EPEVTQTPSHQVTQMGQEVILRCVPISNHLYFYWYRQILGQKVEFLVSFYNNEISEKSEIFDDQFSVERPDGSNFTLKIRSTKLEDSAMYFCASSGPDIDEQYFGPGTRLTVT.

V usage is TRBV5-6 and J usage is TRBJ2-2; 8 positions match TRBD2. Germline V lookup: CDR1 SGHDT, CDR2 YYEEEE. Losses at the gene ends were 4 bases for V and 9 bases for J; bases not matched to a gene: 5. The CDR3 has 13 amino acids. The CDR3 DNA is TGTGCCAGCAGCAAAACTAGCGGCCGGGAGCTGTTTTTT. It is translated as CASSKTSGRELFF.

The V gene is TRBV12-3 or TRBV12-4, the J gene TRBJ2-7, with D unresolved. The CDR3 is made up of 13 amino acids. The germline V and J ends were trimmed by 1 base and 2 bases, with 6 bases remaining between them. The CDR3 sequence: CASSLVQTYEQYF. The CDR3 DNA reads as TGTGCCAGCAGTTTAGTACAGACCTACGAGCAGTACTTC.

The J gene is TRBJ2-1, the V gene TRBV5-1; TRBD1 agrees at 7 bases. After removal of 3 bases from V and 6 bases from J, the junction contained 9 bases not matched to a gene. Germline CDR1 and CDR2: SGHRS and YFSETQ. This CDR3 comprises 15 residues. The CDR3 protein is CASSWTDRAFNEQFF. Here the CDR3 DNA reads TGCGCCAGCAGCTGGACCGACAGGGCGTTCAATGAGCAGTTCTTC.

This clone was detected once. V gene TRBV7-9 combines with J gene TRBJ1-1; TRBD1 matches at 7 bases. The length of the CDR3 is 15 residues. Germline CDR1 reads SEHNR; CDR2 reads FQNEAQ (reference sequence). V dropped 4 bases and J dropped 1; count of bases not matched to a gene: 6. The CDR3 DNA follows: TGTGCCAGCAGCTCCTACGACAGGGCGAACACTGAAGCTTTCTTT. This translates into CASSSYDRANTEAFF.

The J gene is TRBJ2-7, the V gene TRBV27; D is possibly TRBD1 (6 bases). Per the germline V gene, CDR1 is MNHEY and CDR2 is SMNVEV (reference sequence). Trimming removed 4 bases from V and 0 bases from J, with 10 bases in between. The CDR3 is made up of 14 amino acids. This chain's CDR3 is CASSYQGSSYEQYF. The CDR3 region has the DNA TGTGCCAGCAGTTACCAGGGGAGCTCCTACGAGCAGTACTTC.

Written as DNA, the CDR3 is TGTGCCAGTGCTCGTCTCCTAACCGGGAATGAGCAGTTCTTC. Its translation: CASARLLTGNEQFF. The chain is built from TRBV2 and TRBJ2-1; D is uncertain. Between the trimmed V and J ends, which lost 9 bases and 7 bases, there was a span of 19 bases. The CDR3 extends over 14 amino acids. The germline V gene encodes CDR1 SNHLY and CDR2 FYNNEI.

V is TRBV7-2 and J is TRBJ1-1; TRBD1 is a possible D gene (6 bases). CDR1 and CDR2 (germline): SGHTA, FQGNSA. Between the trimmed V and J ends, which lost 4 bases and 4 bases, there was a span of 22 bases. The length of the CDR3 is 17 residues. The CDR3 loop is CASSSHSGGASPTEAFF. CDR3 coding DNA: TGTGCCAGCAGCTCTCACTCTGGGGGGGCAAGCCCCACTGAAGCTTTCTTT.

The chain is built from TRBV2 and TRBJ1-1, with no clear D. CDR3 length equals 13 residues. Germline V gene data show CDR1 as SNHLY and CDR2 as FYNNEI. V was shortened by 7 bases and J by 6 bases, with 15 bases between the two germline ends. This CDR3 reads CASTLRRESEAFF. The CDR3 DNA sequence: TGTGCCAGCACCCTTAGGCGGGAATCTGAAGCTTTCTTT. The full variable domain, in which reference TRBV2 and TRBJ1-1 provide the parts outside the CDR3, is EPEVTQTPSHQVTQMGQEVILRCVPISNHLYFYWYRQILGQKVEFLVSFYNNEISEKSEIFDDQFSVERPDGSNFTLKIRSTKLEDSAMYFCASTLRRESEAFFGQGTRLTVV.

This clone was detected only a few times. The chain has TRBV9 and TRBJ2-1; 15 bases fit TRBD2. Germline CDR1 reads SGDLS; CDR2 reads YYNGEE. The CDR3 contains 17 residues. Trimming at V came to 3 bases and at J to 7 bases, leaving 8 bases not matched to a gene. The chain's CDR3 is CASSDEWGTSGRNEQFF. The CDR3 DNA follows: TGTGCCAGCAGCGACGAGTGGGGGACTAGCGGGAGGAATGAGCAGTTCTTC.

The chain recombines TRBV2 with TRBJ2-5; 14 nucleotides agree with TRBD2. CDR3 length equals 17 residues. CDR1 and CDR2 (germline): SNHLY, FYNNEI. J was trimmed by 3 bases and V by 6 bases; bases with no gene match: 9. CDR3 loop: CASSPGLAGAGEETQYF. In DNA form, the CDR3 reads TGTGCCAGCAGCCCGGGACTAGCGGGGGCGGGGGAAGAGACCCAGTACTTC.

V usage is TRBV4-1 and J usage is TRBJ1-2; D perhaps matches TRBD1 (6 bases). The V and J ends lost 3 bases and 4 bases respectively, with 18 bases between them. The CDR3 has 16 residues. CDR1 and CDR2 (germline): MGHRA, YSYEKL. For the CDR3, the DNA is TGCGCCAGCAGCCACGGATGGACAGATCGATTCTATGGCTACACCTTC. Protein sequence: CASSHGWTDRFYGYTF.

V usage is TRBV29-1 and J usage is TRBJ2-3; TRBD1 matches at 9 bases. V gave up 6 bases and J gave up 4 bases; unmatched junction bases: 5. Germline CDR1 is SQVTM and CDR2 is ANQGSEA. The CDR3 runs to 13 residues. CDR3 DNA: TGCAGCGTCTCGACAGGGGGGGCAGATACGCAGTATTTT. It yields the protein CSVSTGGADTQYF.